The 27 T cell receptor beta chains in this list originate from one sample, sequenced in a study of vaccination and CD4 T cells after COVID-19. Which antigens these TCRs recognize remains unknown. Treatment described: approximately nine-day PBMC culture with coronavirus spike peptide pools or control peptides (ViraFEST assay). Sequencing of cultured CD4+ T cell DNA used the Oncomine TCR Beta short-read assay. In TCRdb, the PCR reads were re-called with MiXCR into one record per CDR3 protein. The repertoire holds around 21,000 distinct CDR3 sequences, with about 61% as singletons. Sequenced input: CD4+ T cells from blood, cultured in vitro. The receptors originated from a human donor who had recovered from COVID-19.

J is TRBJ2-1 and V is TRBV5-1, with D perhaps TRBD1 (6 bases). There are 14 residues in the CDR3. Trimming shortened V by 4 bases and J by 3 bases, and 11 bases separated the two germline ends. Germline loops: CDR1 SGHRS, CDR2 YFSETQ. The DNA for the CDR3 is TGCGCCAGCAGCCTCAGGGGTAACTACAATGAGCAGTTCTTC. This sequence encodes CASSLRGNYNEQFF.

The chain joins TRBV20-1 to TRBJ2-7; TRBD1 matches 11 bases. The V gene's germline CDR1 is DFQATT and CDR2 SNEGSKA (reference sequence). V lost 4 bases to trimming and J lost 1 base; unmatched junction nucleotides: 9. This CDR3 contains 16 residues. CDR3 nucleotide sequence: TGCAGTGCTATTGGACAGGGGGCGCTGGGATCCTACGAGCAGTACTTC. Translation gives CSAIGQGALGSYEQYF.

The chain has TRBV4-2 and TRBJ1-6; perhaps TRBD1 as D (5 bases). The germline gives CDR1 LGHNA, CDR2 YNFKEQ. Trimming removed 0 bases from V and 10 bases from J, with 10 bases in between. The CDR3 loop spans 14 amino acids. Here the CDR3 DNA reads TGTGCCAGCAGCCAAGACCCGGACAAATCACCCCTCCACTTT. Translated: CASSQDPDKSPLHF.

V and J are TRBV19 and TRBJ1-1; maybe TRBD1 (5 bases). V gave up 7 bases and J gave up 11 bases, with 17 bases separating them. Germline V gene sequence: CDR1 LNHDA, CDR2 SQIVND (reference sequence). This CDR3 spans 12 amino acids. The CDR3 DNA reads TGTGCCAGTATCGATGGGGGACGGACTGCTTTCTTT. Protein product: CASIDGGRTAFF.

CDR3 residues: CASSPLSPGLAGSTYEQYF. The CDR3 region has the DNA TGTGCCAGCAGTCCCCTGAGTCCGGGACTAGCGGGTTCCACCTACGAGCAGTACTTC. This chain connects TRBV6-2 or TRBV6-3 to TRBJ2-7; 12 bases are shared with TRBD2. V shed 5 bases and J 2 bases; nucleotides not matched to a gene: 16. The germline CDR1 and CDR2 sequences are MNHEY and SVGEGT. The CDR3 length is 19 residues.

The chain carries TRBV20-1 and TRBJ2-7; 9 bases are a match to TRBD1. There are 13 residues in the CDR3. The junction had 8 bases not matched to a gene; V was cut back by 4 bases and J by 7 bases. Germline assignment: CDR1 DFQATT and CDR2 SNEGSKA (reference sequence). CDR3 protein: CSATGQGVWEQYF. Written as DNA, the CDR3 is TGCAGTGCTACGGGACAGGGAGTATGGGAGCAGTACTTC.

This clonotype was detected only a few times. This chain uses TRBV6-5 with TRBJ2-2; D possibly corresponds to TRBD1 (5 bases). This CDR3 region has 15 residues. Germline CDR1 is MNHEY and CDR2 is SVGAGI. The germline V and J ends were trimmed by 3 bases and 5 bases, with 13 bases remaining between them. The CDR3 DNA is TGTGCCAGCAGTTATGGGCCCCCAGGGACCGGGGAGCTGTTTTTT. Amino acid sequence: CASSYGPPGTGELFF.

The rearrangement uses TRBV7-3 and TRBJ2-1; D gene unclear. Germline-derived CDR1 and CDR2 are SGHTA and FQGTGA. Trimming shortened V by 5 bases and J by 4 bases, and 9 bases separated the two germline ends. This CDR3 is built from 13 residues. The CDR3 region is CASSPGPYNEQFF. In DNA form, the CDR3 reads TGTGCCAGCAGCCCCGGGCCTTACAATGAGCAGTTCTTC.

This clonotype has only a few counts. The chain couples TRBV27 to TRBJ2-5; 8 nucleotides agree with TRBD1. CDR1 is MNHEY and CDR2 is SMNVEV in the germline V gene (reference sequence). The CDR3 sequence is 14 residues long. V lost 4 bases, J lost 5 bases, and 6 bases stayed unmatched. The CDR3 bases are TGTGCCAGCAGTTACGGACAGGGTATGGAGACCCAGTACTTC. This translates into CASSYGQGMETQYF.

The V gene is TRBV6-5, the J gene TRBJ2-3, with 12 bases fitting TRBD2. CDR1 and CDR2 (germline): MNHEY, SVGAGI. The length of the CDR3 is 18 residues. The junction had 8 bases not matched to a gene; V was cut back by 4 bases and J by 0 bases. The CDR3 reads CASSLIGTSGPSTDTQYF. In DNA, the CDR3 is TGTGCCAGCAGTTTAATTGGGACTAGCGGGCCTAGCACAGATACGCAGTATTTT.

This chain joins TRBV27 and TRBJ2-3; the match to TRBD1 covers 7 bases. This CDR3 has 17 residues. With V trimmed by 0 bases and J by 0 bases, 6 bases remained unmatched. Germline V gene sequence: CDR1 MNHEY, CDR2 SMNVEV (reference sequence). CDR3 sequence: CASSLSPQGVSTDTQYF. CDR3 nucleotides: TGTGCCAGCAGTTTATCGCCCCAGGGGGTAAGCACAGATACGCAGTATTTT.

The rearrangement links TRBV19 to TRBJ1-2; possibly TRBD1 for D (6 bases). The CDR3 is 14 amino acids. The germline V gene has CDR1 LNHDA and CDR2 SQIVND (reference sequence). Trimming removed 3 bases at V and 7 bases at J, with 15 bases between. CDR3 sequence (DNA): TGTGCCAGTAGTATGGGGGCTCGAGGGAGTGGCTACACCTTC. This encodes CASSMGARGSGYTF.

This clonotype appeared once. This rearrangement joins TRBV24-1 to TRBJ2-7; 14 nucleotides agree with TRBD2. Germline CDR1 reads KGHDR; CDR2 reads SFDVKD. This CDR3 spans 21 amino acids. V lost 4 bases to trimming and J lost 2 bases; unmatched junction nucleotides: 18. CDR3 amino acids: CATSDSPRQRTSGRSTYEQYF. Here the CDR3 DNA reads TGTGCCACCAGTGACTCCCCCCGACAGAGGACTAGCGGGAGGTCAACCTACGAGCAGTACTTC.

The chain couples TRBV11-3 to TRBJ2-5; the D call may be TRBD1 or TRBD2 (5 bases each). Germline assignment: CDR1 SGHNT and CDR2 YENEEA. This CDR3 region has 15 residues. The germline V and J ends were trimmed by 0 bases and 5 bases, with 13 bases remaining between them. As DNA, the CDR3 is TGTGCCAGCAGCTTAGATGGGACGGACGGGGAGACCCAGTACTTC. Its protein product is CASSLDGTDGETQYF.

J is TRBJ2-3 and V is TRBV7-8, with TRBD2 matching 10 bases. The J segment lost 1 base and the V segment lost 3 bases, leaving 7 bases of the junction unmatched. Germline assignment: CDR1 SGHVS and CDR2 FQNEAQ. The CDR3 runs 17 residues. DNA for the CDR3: TGTGCCAGCAGCTTTTACAGCGGGAGGGGCGGCACAGATACGCAGTATTTT. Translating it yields CASSFYSGRGGTDTQYF. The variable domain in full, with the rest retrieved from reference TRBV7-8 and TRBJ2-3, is GAGVSQSPRYKVAKRGQDVALRCDPISGHVSLFWYQQALGQGPEFLTYFQNEAQLDKSGLPSDRFFAERPEGSVSTLKIQRTQQEDSAVYLCASSFYSGRGGTDTQYFGPGTRLTVL.

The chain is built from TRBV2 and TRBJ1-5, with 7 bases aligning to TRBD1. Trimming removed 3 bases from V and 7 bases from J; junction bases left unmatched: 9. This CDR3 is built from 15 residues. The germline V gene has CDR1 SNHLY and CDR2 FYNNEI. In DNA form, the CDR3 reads TGTGCCAGCAGTGAGCTGACAGGGCAGGAGCAGCCCCAGCATTTT. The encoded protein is CASSELTGQEQPQHF.

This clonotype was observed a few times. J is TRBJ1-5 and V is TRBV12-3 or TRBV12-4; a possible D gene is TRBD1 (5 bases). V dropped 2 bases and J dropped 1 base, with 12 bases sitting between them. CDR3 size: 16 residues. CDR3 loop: CASSLQGATSNQPQHF. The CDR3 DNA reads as TGTGCCAGCAGTTTACAAGGGGCCACCAGCAATCAGCCCCAGCATTTT.

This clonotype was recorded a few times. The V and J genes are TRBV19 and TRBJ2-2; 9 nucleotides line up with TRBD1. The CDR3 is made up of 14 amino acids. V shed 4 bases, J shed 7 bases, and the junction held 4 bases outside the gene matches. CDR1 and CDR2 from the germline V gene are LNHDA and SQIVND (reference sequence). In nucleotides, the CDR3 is TGTGCCAGTAGTAGGACAGGGGAGGGCGGGGAGCTGTTTTTT. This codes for CASSRTGEGGELFF.

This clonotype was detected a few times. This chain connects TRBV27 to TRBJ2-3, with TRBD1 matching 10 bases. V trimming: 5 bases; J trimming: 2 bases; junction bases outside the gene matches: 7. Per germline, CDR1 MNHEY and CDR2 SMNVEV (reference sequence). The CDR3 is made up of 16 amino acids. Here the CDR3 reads CASSPRDRGYTDTQYF. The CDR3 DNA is TGTGCCAGCAGTCCCCGGGACAGGGGCTACACAGATACGCAGTATTTT.

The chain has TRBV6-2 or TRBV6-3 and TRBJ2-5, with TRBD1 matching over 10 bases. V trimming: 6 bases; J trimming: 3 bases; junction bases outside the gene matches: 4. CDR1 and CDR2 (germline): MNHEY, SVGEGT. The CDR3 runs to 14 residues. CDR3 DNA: TGTGCCAGCAGCCCCGGGACAGGGGAAGAGACCCAGTACTTC. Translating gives CASSPGTGEETQYF.

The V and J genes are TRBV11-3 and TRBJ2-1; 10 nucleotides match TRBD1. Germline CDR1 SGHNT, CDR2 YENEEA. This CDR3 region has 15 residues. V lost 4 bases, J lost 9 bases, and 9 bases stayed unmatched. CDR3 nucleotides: TGTGCCAGCAGCTCTGGACAGGGGGATTTATTTGAGCAGTTCTTC. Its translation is CASSSGQGDLFEQFF.

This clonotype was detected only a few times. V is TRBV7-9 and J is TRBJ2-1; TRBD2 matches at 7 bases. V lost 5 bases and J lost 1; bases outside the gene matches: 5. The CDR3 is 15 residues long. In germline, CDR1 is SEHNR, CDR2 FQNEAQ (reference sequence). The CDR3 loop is CASSPGGGSYNEQFF. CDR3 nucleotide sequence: TGTGCCAGCAGCCCCGGCGGGGGTTCCTACAATGAGCAGTTCTTC.

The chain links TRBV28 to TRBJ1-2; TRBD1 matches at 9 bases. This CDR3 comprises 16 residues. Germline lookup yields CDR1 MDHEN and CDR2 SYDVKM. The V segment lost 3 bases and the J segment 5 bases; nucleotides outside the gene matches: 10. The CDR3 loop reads CASSFRDREYLYGYTF. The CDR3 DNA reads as TGTGCCAGCAGTTTCAGGGACAGGGAATACCTGTATGGCTACACCTTC.

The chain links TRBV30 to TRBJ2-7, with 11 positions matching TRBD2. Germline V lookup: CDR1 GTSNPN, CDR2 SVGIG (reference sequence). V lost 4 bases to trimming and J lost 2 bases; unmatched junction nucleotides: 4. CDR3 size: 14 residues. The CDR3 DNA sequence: TGTGCCTGGACCGTAGCGGGGGGGACCTACGAGCAGTACTTC. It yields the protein CAWTVAGGTYEQYF. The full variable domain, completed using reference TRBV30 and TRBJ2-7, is SQTIHQWPATLVQPVGSPLSLECTVEGTSNPNLYWYRQAAGRGLQLLFYSVGIGQISSEVPQNLSASRPQDRQFILSSKKLLLSDSGFYLCAWTVAGGTYEQYFGPGTRLTVT.

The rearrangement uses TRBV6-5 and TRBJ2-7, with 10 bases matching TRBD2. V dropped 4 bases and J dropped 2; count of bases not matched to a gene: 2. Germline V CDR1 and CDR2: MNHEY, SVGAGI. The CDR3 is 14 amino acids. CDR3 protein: CASSLLAGTYEQYF. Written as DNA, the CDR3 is TGTGCCAGCAGTTTACTAGCGGGGACCTACGAGCAGTACTTC.

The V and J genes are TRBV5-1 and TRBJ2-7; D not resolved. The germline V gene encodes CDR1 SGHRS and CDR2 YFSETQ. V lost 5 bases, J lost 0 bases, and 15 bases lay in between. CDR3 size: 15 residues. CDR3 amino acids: CASRTGGTASYEQYF. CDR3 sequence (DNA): TGCGCCAGCAGGACCGGTGGAACTGCCTCCTACGAGCAGTACTTC.

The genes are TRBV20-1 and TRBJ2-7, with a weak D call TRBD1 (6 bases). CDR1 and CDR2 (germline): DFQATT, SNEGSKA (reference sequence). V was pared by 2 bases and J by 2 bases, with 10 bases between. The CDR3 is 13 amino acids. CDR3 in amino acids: CSARSGHTYEQYF. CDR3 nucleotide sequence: TGCAGTGCTAGATCGGGACACACCTACGAGCAGTACTTC.